This TCR beta chain was documented in a study of blood T cell repertoires in COVID-19. The table came from immunoSEQ multiplex PCR; TCRdb's copy has only in-frame clones and leaves some out. The sample records about 120,000 clones, around 81% being singletons. The germline gives CDR1 SGDLS, CDR2 YYNGEE. The CDR3 is 12 residues long. Unmatched junction bases numbered 8, after V lost 6 bases and J lost 9 bases. This clone was recorded a few times. The sample comprised peripheral blood. The genes are TRBV9 and TRBJ1-2; 7 bases are a match to TRBD1. The TCR sequence derives from a man in his sixties or seventies with acute or convalescent COVID-19. The CDR3 spells CASNSGTESYTF. The DNA of the CDR3 is TGTGCCAGCAACTCCGGGACAGAAAGCTACACCTTC.